What follows is one TCR beta chain and its context. The antigen this receptor binds is unknown. Base qualities are not provided; no much larger clone lies one nucleotide away. A single peripheral blood draw of about 116 mL on average was collected from each donor into heparinised tubes. A BD FACSAria II was used to sort naive, central memory, regulatory and stem cell-like memory CD4+ T cells with a panel that included CD45RO, CCR7, CD25, CD127, CD95 and CD27. A purity above 95% was achieved for all sorted populations. PBMCs were separated immediately by Lymphoprep density gradient centrifugation and were stained directly, without being cultured. Samples were stained and sorted in pairs, with one healthy donor and one patient per experiment, so that batch effects were minimized. All of the isolated RNA was reverse transcribed with the High Capacity cDNA Reverse Transcription Kit, so expressed TCRB transcripts were sequenced. Deep immunoSEQ sequencing was applied to naive, central memory and regulatory T cell samples, giving an average of around 3.4 million total reads per sample. After sorted cells were lysed in RLT buffer, RNA was extracted with DNase-treated RNeasy Micro or Mini kits, with the choice depending on cell number. Each cell subset was processed on its own to prevent cross-contamination, while patient and healthy donor samples were processed together. The immunoSEQ multiplex PCR was used to amplify TCRB sequences from cDNA, generating 87-bp fragments that spanned the CDR3 region. Sequencing of the amplicons was performed on the Illumina HiSeq platform. As for how the authors treated the data: Synthetic template baselines were used to correct PCR bias computationally, reads within Hamming distance 2 were collapsed, and singletons that could not be merged were discarded. Reads were aligned against IMGT so that V, D and J genes, CDR3 length and insertions or deletions at six rearrangement sites could be assigned. Within each subset, clonotype counts were normalized to sorted cell number, and only after that were true diversity and Gini coefficients computed with the tcR R package. The overlap coefficient, calculated on TCRB nucleotide sequences, was used to quantify repertoire sharing. In TCRdb, the immuneACCESS table is reduced to in-frame sequences with V and J assigned. These tables do not hold every clone; where another copy was compared, an unresolved V gene accounts for under half, and the others remain unexplained. V and J calls and clone size come straight from that table; D and trimming were deduced from the DNA. The sample table holds roughly 350,000 clones, of which roughly 9.8% were seen once. The leading ten clones occupy approximately 0.6% of the sample.

This sample is part of a study of beta chain features in type 1 diabetes (dated by TCRdb to 2017 to 2018). Notes on the research overall: Mean age, gender distribution, total cell number and subset yield were not different between patients and healthy donors. Across all samples, some 110,000,000 sorted cells were examined, and cell number per subset correlated strongly with RNA yield. In the study, TCRB repertoires of sorted circulating CD4+ T cell subsets from recently diagnosed type 1 diabetes patients were compared with those of matched healthy donors. Regulatory and stem cell-like memory subsets were isolated from only 8 patients and 8 healthy donors, whereas naive and central memory subsets came from all 30 or so donors. Overall study outcomes, separate from this receptor: At VDJ recombination sites, patients with type 1 diabetes made fewer insertions and deleted more nucleotides, a pattern implying thymic rearrangement abnormalities. Only small numbers of individuals were included in the HLA sub-analyses, which left unresolved whether HLA type had any influence on TCRB rearrangement. Sequencing cDNA rather than genomic DNA could over-represent highly expressing activated cells, although activation and CD3 levels did not differ between groups. Naive, central memory and regulatory TCRB repertoires appeared to be more similar among patients than among healthy donors. A moderate but significant shortening of TCRB CDR3 length was observed in type 1 diabetes patients in all four CD4+ subsets. Shorter templates might be favored by PCR, yet because patient and control samples were amplified and corrected together, any such skew would affect both groups equally.

Inclusive of the bounding cysteine and phenylalanine, the CDR3 is 14 residues long. Solely the CDR3 DNA is kept, with 42 bases framed from the first base. The germline V gene (reference sequence) specifies LNHDA as CDR1 and SQIVND as CDR2. Trimming at the junction amounts to 3 bases on V and 5 bases on J, and the germline ends lie 14 bases apart. This clonotype originated in a man aged 25 to 45 with type 1 diabetes. Here the chain combines TRBV19 and TRBJ2-7; a weak D assignment points to TRBD2 (5 bases agree). Sequencing input: central memory CD4+ T cells from blood. CDR3 protein: CASSIVGSVDEQYF. The sequenced DNA: TGTGCCAGTAGTATCGTGGGGAGTGTAGACGAGCAGTACTTC.